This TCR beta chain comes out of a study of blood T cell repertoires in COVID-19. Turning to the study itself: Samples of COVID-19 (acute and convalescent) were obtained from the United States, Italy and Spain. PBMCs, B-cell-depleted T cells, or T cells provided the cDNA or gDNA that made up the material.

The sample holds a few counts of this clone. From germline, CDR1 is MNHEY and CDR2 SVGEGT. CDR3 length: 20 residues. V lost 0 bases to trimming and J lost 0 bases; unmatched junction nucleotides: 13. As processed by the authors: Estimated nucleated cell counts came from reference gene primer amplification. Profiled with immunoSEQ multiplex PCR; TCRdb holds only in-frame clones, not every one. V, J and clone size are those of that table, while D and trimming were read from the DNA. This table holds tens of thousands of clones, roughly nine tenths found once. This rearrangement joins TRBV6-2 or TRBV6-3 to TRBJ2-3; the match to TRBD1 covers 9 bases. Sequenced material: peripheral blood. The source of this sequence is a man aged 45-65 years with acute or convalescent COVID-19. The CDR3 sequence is CASSYSTFDPGQGSTDTQYF. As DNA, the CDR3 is TGTGCCAGCAGTTACTCGACCTTCGACCCGGGACAGGGTAGCACAGATACGCAGTATTTT.